The 27 T cell receptor beta chains reported below all come from one sample, sequenced in a study of untreated major depressive disorder. TCRdb keeps only in-frame clones here, not all; method: immunoSEQ multiplex PCR. The data contain some 20,000 clones, 80% to 90% of them singletons. Sequencing was done on a sample of CD4+ T cells from PBMCs. All receptors come from a woman aged 30 to 39 in good health.

V usage is TRBV29-1 and J usage is TRBJ1-1, with D unresolved. V lost 0 bases to trimming and J lost 1 base, with 6 bases between them. CDR3 length: 13 residues. Germline V gene sequence: CDR1 SQVTM, CDR2 ANQGSEA. This CDR3 is CSVEDYANTEAFF. The DNA of the CDR3 is TGCAGCGTTGAAGATTACGCGAACACTGAAGCTTTCTTT.

This chain links TRBV5-6 with TRBJ2-5, with TRBD1 matching 8 bases. This CDR3 has 15 residues. Looked up from germline, CDR1 is SGHDT and CDR2 is YYEEEE. V trimming: 4 bases; J trimming: 2 bases; junction bases outside the gene matches: 7. The CDR3 DNA follows: TGTGCCAGCAGCCCGTGGACAGGGTGGCAAGAGACCCAGTACTTC. Amino acid sequence: CASSPWTGWQETQYF.

V usage is TRBV14 and J usage is TRBJ2-7; TRBD2 is a possible D gene (7 bases). With 2 bases removed from V and 2 bases from J, the gap between germline ends came to 13 bases. The germline V gene has CDR1 SGHDN and CDR2 FVKESK. The CDR3 is 15 amino acids. The CDR3 sequence: CASSQSGGKTYEQYF. The CDR3 DNA is TGTGCCAGCAGCCAATCGGGGGGCAAAACCTACGAGCAGTACTTC.

The rearrangement links TRBV5-1 to TRBJ1-1, with D perhaps TRBD1 (6 bases). This CDR3 comprises 14 residues. The V end was cut by 4 bases, the J end by 3 bases, with 13 bases between. Germline V CDR1 and CDR2: SGHRS, YFSETQ. The CDR3 DNA follows: TGCGCCAGCAGCCCAGAGGGGGGGTACACTGAAGCTTTCTTT. Protein sequence: CASSPEGGYTEAFF.

The CDR3 DNA reads TGTGCCTGGAGTGTACGAGGGGCGCGTACTGAAGCTTTCTTT. Translation: CAWSVRGARTEAFF. This chain joins TRBV30 and TRBJ1-1, with D possibly being TRBD1 (5 bases). CDR3 length equals 14 residues. V gave up 0 bases and J gave up 5 bases, with 13 bases separating them. Germline lookup yields CDR1 GTSNPN and CDR2 SVGIG (reference sequence).

The chain combines TRBV5-1 with TRBJ1-3; the D gene is possibly TRBD1 (5 bases). The V end was cut by 4 bases, the J end by 4 bases, with 12 bases between. The CDR3 has 14 residues. Germline CDR1 reads SGHRS; CDR2 reads YFSETQ. The CDR3 is CASSRGVTGNTIYF. The CDR3 nucleotides are TGCGCCAGCAGCCGAGGGGTTACGGGAAACACCATATATTTT.

The V and J genes are TRBV18 and TRBJ2-7; tentatively, D is TRBD1 (5 bases). Trimming pared 8 bases from V and 2 bases from J, leaving 13 bases between. The CDR3 covers 13 residues. CDR1 is KGHSH, CDR2 LQKENI, per germline. The CDR3 loop reads CASKQGTTYEQYF. CDR3 bases: TGTGCCAGCAAGCAGGGTACCACCTACGAGCAGTACTTC.

The chain's CDR3 is CASSLGPQVGKLFF. CDR3 DNA: TGTGCCAGCAGCCTGGGACCCCAGGTGGGGAAACTGTTTTTT. The chain recombines TRBV7-2 with TRBJ1-4, with D maybe TRBD1 (5 bases). Germline-derived CDR1 and CDR2 are SGHTA and FQGNSA. V was cut by 5 bases and J by 11 bases, with 18 bases left in between. The CDR3 has 14 residues.

This clone has only one observation. This rearrangement joins TRBV5-3 to TRBJ2-2; D perhaps matches TRBD1 (6 bases). TRBV5-3 is placed among ORFs of uncertain function. V shed 5 bases and J shed 4 bases, with 21 bases lying between them. CDR3 size: 17 residues. The CDR3 sequence is CARRTWDNRLVTGELFF. Here the CDR3 DNA reads TGTGCCAGAAGGACCTGGGACAACAGGTTAGTCACCGGGGAGCTGTTTTTT.

This chain uses TRBV5-1 with TRBJ2-2; either TRBD1 or TRBD2 may fit D (5 bases each). From germline, CDR1 is SGHRS and CDR2 YFSETQ. CDR3 length equals 14 residues. V lost 4 bases, J lost 1 base, and 8 bases lay in between. The CDR3 loop is CASSGGRNTGELFF. DNA of the CDR3: TGCGCCAGCAGCGGGGGACGGAACACCGGGGAGCTGTTTTTT.

The V call is TRBV29-1, the J call TRBJ1-1; 7 nucleotides align to TRBD1. CDR1 and CDR2 from the germline V gene are SQVTM and ANQGSEA. With 1 base clipped from V and 10 bases from J, the junction kept 9 bases outside the gene matches. The CDR3 contains 13 residues. The CDR3 bases are TGCAGCGTTGAAGGGAACAGGGGAGTCGGAGCTTTCTTT. It encodes CSVEGNRGVGAFF.

The chain carries TRBV7-2 and TRBJ2-1; 12 positions agree with TRBD2. V trimming: 8 bases; J trimming: 5 bases; junction bases outside the gene matches: 10. The CDR3 length is 16 residues. Germline V gene data show CDR1 as SGHTA and CDR2 as FQGNSA. This CDR3 is CASLASGGAFNNEQFF. The CDR3 DNA reads as TGTGCCAGCTTGGCTAGCGGGGGGGCCTTTAACAATGAGCAGTTCTTC.

The rearrangement uses TRBV6-1 and TRBJ2-3; D uncertain. Trimming removed 4 bases from V and 2 bases from J, with 7 bases in between. The germline CDR1 and CDR2 sequences are MNHNS and SASEGT. The CDR3 is 13 amino acids. The CDR3: CASSVGFTDTQYF. The CDR3 DNA is TGTGCCAGCAGTGTGGGTTTCACAGATACGCAGTATTTT.

V is TRBV5-6 and J is TRBJ1-5; D is ambiguous. Per the germline V gene, CDR1 is SGHDT and CDR2 is YYEEEE. Trimming removed 2 bases from V and 6 bases from J, with 6 bases in between. This CDR3 has 12 residues. DNA for the CDR3: TGTGCCAGCAGCTTTTGGTCTCAGCCCCAGCATTTT. Residues: CASSFWSQPQHF.

This rearrangement joins TRBV30 to TRBJ2-2; 9 bases align to TRBD1. The CDR3 has 19 amino acids. Trimming removed 3 bases from V and 4 bases from J; junction bases left unmatched: 18. Germline lookup yields CDR1 GTSNPN and CDR2 SVGIG (reference sequence). CDR3 in amino acids: CAWSPPTPGQGWVTGELFF. Written as DNA, the CDR3 is TGTGCCTGGAGCCCTCCAACCCCGGGACAGGGATGGGTCACCGGGGAGCTGTTTTTT.

This chain joins TRBV7-2 and TRBJ2-7, with D tentatively TRBD1 (5 bases). Trimming shortened V by 1 base and J by 4 bases, and 8 bases separated the two germline ends. The CDR3 covers 13 residues. Germline V gene lookup returns CDR1 SGHTA and CDR2 FQGNSA. This chain's CDR3 is CASSLGQFYEQYF. CDR3 coding DNA: TGTGCCAGCAGCTTAGGACAGTTTTACGAGCAGTACTTC.

The V gene is TRBV6-5, the J gene TRBJ1-3; D is uncertain. The CDR3 length is 13 residues. Trimming cost V 2 bases and J 5 bases, with 7 bases left between them. Looked up from germline, CDR1 is MNHEY and CDR2 is SVGAGI. This chain's CDR3 is CASSYGPRNTIYF. CDR3 nucleotides: TGTGCCAGCAGTTACGGTCCCAGAAACACCATATATTTT.

This clone was seen more than once but under ten times. V is TRBV27 and J is TRBJ2-5, with TRBD2 matching over 9 bases. This CDR3 spans 16 amino acids. Trimming at V came to 6 bases and at J to 2 bases, leaving 10 bases not matched to a gene. Germline V gene lookup returns CDR1 MNHEY and CDR2 SMNVEV (reference sequence). Here the CDR3 DNA reads TGTGCCAGCAGGTGCCCACCGGGACTAGCACAAGAGACCCAGTACTTC. Residues: CASRCPPGLAQETQYF.

The J gene is TRBJ1-6, the V gene TRBV4-3; TRBD1 aligns across 11 bases. Germline V gene sequence: CDR1 LGHNA, CDR2 YSLEER. V shed 1 base, J shed 9 bases, and the junction held 5 bases outside the gene matches. The length of the CDR3 is 16 residues. The CDR3 DNA follows: TGCGCCAGCAGCCAAGTCTCCGGGACAGGGGGTTCACCCCTCCACTTT. It specifies CASSQVSGTGGSPLHF.

The chain combines TRBV4-2 with TRBJ1-2; D gene unclear. Trimming pared 0 bases from V and 7 bases from J, leaving 18 bases between. The germline CDR1 and CDR2 sequences are LGHNA and YNFKEQ. The CDR3 extends over 16 amino acids. CDR3 DNA sequence: TGTGCCAGCAGCCAAGAGGTGAAAGGGCCAGGATCTGGCTACACCTTC. Protein sequence: CASSQEVKGPGSGYTF.

The V and J genes are TRBV11-2 and TRBJ2-1; the match to TRBD2 covers 9 bases. From germline, CDR1 is SGHAT and CDR2 FQNNGV. J was trimmed by 4 bases and V by 1 base; bases with no gene match: 2. The CDR3 is 15 amino acids. CDR3 loop: CASSLGAGGYNEQFF. The CDR3 DNA follows: TGTGCCAGCAGCTTAGGAGCGGGGGGTTACAATGAGCAGTTCTTC. The whole variable domain, filled in from reference TRBV11-2 and TRBJ2-1, reads EAGVAQSPRYKIIEKRQSVAFWCNPISGHATLYWYQQILGQGPKLLIQFQNNGVVDDSQLPKDRFSAERLKGVDSTLKIQPAKLEDSAVYLCASSLGAGGYNEQFFGPGTRLTVL.

This clone occurred once. The chain combines TRBV7-2 with TRBJ2-7; 7 bases align to TRBD2. CDR1 SGHTA and CDR2 FQGNSA come from the germline V gene. This CDR3 has 17 amino acids. V lost 1 base, J lost 1 base, and 10 bases stayed unmatched. Written as DNA, the CDR3 is TGTGCCAGCAGCTTAGTAGCGTGGGAGGGATTATCCTACGAGCAGTACTTC. Amino acid sequence: CASSLVAWEGLSYEQYF.

The CDR3 here is CASSPTGAETQYF. The CDR3, as DNA: TGTGCCAGCAGCCCGACAGGGGCGGAGACCCAGTACTTC. The gene calls are TRBV5-6 and TRBJ2-5; 8 positions match TRBD1. The CDR3 consists of 13 residues. Germline-derived CDR1 and CDR2 are SGHDT and YYEEEE. Trimming took 4 bases from V and 5 from J; bases not matched to a gene: 4.

The chain joins TRBV19 to TRBJ1-5; the D is unclear. Trimming shortened V by 5 bases and J by 2 bases, and 16 bases separated the two germline ends. The CDR3 sequence is 16 residues long. The germline CDR1 and CDR2 sequences are LNHDA and SQIVND (reference sequence). Written as DNA, the CDR3 is TGTGCCAGTAGTCCCCTGACTGGCTTAGGCAATCAGCCCCAGCATTTT. Its translation is CASSPLTGLGNQPQHF.

The chain combines TRBV15 with TRBJ2-5; the D gene is possibly TRBD1 (6 bases). The CDR3 spans 13 residues. V lost 3 bases and J 3 bases, leaving 8 bases between the germline ends. In germline, CDR1 is LNHNV, CDR2 YYDKDF (reference sequence). The CDR3 is CATSRDREETQYF. As DNA, the CDR3 is TGTGCCACCAGCAGGGACAGAGAAGAGACCCAGTACTTC. The full variable domain, rest sourced from reference TRBV15 and TRBJ2-5, is DAMVIQNPRYQVTQFGKPVTLSCSQTLNHNVMYWYQQKSSQAPKLLFHYYDKDFNNEADTPDNFQSRRPNTSFCFLDIRSPGLGDTAMYLCATSRDREETQYFGPGTRLLVL.

The chain has TRBV5-1 and TRBJ1-1; TRBD1 matches 7 bases. The CDR3 consists of 14 residues. V shed 4 bases and J 1 base; nucleotides not matched to a gene: 4. The V gene's germline CDR1 is SGHRS and CDR2 YFSETQ. CDR3 protein: CASSKGQPNTEAFF. For the CDR3, the DNA is TGCGCCAGCAGCAAGGGACAGCCGAACACTGAAGCTTTCTTT.

The chain employs TRBV14 and TRBJ1-2; TRBD1 aligns across 7 bases. Germline CDR1 reads SGHDN; CDR2 reads FVKESK. With V trimmed by 4 bases and J by 5 bases, 4 bases remained unmatched. The CDR3 covers 13 residues. In DNA, the CDR3 is TGTGCCAGCAGCCCGGGACAGAGATATGGCTACACCTTC. It translates to CASSPGQRYGYTF.